A single sample gave rise to the 10 T cell receptor beta chains below, sequenced in a study of radiotherapy plus CTLA-4 blockade in lung cancer (dated by TCRdb to 2016 to 2019). Libraries were constructed by the immunoSEQ multiplex PCR assay. TCRdb re-hosts the immuneACCESS table, in-frame sequences only. Its copies lack some clones; in the studies checked, an unresolved V gene accounts for under half of them, and the cause for the rest is not known. This sample holds over 35,000 clones; roughly three quarters were observed only once. The biggest ten clones account for approximately 2.4% of the sample. The starting material was peripheral blood, obtained from a patient treated with radiotherapy plus ipilimumab. These receptors were collected from a human donor with non-small cell lung cancer whose response to radiotherapy plus ipilimumab could not be evaluated.

This chain's CDR3 is CAISDIHQETQYF. The CDR3 nucleotides are TGTGCCATCAGCGACATACACCAAGAGACCCAGTACTTC. This chain joins TRBV10-3 and TRBJ2-5; D gene uncertain. CDR1 ENHRY and CDR2 SYGVKD come from the germline V gene. This CDR3 region has 13 residues. Trimming took 6 bases from V and 0 from J, leaving 8 bases between them.

This chain links TRBV5-8 with TRBJ1-5; 7 positions agree with TRBD1. J was trimmed by 0 bases and V by 3 bases; bases with no gene match: 6. From germline, CDR1 is SGHTS and CDR2 YDEGEE. The CDR3 is 16 amino acids. The CDR3 is CASSYHRGGSNQPQHF. CDR3 nucleotides: TGTGCCAGCAGCTATCACAGGGGAGGTAGCAATCAGCCCCAGCATTTT.

This sequence joins TRBV6-5 and TRBJ2-5; 8 bases are a match to TRBD2. V lost 5 bases and J lost 6; bases outside the gene matches: 5. The germline V gene has CDR1 MNHEY and CDR2 SVGAGI. The CDR3 has 13 amino acids. This CDR3 is CASSRGLVKTQYF. In DNA, the CDR3 is TGTGCCAGCAGTCGGGGACTAGTAAAGACCCAGTACTTC.

This clone turned up a few times. This chain uses TRBV7-3 with TRBJ2-7, with 9 positions matching TRBD2. The CDR3 runs 15 residues. J was trimmed by 7 bases and V by 3 bases; bases with no gene match: 10. Per the germline V gene, CDR1 is SGHTA and CDR2 is FQGTGA. In nucleotides, the CDR3 is TGTGCCAGCAGCTTCTCGGGAGCGGGGGGTGCGGAGCAGTACTTC. Encoded protein: CASSFSGAGGAEQYF.

The rearrangement uses TRBV2 and TRBJ1-2; tentatively, D is TRBD1 (5 bases). Trimming stripped 6 bases from V and 7 bases from J, with 9 bases between. Germline CDR1 is SNHLY and CDR2 is FYNNEI. This CDR3 is built from 11 residues. Here the CDR3 reads CASRAGFGYTF. The CDR3 DNA follows: TGTGCCAGCAGAGCAGGGTTTGGCTACACCTTC.

This clone was counted a few times. This chain links TRBV5-3 with TRBJ2-4; 8 bases fit TRBD1. TRBV5-3 is an open reading frame whose function is uncertain. Trimming cost V 2 bases and J 1 base; bases outside gene matches: 8. The CDR3 has 17 amino acids. The CDR3 region has the DNA TGTGCCAGAAGCTTACCTCCCACAGGGGGGGCCAAAAACATTCAGTACTTC. It translates to CARSLPPTGGAKNIQYF.

The chain combines TRBV7-2 with TRBJ2-2; no reliable D call. Germline V CDR1 and CDR2: SGHTA, FQGNSA. The CDR3 has 17 residues. V was clipped by 5 bases and J by 2 bases, with 18 bases between them. This chain's CDR3 is CASSPQWYSFNTGELFF. CDR3 bases: TGTGCCAGCAGCCCGCAGTGGTACAGCTTCAACACCGGGGAGCTGTTTTTT.

This clone was observed a single time. The chain carries TRBV5-1 and TRBJ1-2, with TRBD1 as a possible D gene (5 bases). With 4 bases removed from V and 5 bases from J, the gap between germline ends came to 9 bases. The CDR3 covers 12 residues. Germline V gene sequence: CDR1 SGHRS, CDR2 YFSETQ. The CDR3 is CASSMQGYGYTF. The CDR3 DNA is TGCGCCAGCAGCATGCAGGGATATGGCTACACCTTC.

This clone has a handful of counts. This rearrangement joins TRBV28 to TRBJ2-7; 7 bases fit TRBD2. The length of the CDR3 is 13 residues. V was clipped by 3 bases and J by 10 bases; unmatched bases: 9. Germline V gene data show CDR1 as MDHEN and CDR2 as SYDVKM. The CDR3 DNA reads as TGTGCCAGCAGTTTGGGAGGGCCTAAAAAACAGTACTTC. It is translated as CASSLGGPKKQYF.

In DNA form, the CDR3 reads TGTGCCAGCAGCCGCCCGCGAGGAAACACCGGGGAGCTGTTTTTT. This codes for CASSRPRGNTGELFF. The rearrangement links TRBV7-8 to TRBJ2-2; D gene uncertain. V gave up 5 bases and J gave up 2 bases, with 12 bases separating them. Germline values: CDR1 SGHVS, CDR2 FQNEAQ. This CDR3 has 15 residues.